These 14 T cell receptor beta chains were sequenced from one sample in a study of regulatory T cells in long-lasting Graves disease. Time point meaning: newly diagnosed GD, antithyroid drugs for less than 3 months. The TCR library was prepared using RNA isolated from PBMCs. TCR beta libraries were built with iRepertoire HTBI primers and Arm-PCR of CDR3 regions. Using its own MiXCR run on the multiplex PCR reads, TCRdb lists one record per CDR3 protein. The data hold around 470,000 distinct CDR3 sequences, with 14% observed a single time. Separately, the same data were catalogued under a study of T cells in Graves' hyperthyroidism and ophthalmopathy.

The material sequenced was peripheral blood mononuclear cells (PBMCs), taken at new diagnosis, from a patient treated with antithyroid drugs. Source of these receptors: a woman in her forties or fifties with Graves disease.

This clonotype was picked up many times. The J gene is TRBJ1-1, the V gene TRBV28; no clear D gene. V lost 5 bases and J lost 4, with 14 bases in between. The germline CDR1 and CDR2 sequences are MDHEN and SYDVKM. The CDR3 length is 14 residues. This CDR3 reads CASSPPVGVTEAFF. DNA of the CDR3: TGTGCCAGCAGTCCCCCGGTCGGTGTCACTGAAGCTTTCTTT.

This clonotype occurred a few times. The chain recombines TRBV3-1 with TRBJ2-1; no reliable D call. Germline CDR1 LGHDT, CDR2 YNNKEL (reference sequence). There are 16 residues in the CDR3. The germline V and J ends were trimmed by 3 bases and 0 bases, with 12 bases remaining between them. CDR3 residues: CASSHQFLSSYNEQFF. The CDR3 DNA reads as TGTGCCAGCAGCCACCAATTCTTAAGCTCCTACAATGAGCAGTTCTTC.

Notes on this clonotype: Possible read error: a much larger clone is one base away. The CDR3 coding sequence is TGTGCCAGCAGTTTCCGCCGACAGGGAAGGGTTACTAAAGCTTTCTTT. This gives the protein CASSFRRQGRVTKAFF. V and J are TRBV27 and TRBJ1-1, with 7 bases fitting TRBD1. The CDR3 is 16 amino acids. CDR1 is MNHEY, CDR2 SMNVEV, per germline (reference sequence). The V gene end was trimmed by 3 bases and the J gene end by 9 bases; junction bases not matched to a gene: 16.

Many counts were recorded for this clonotype. The chain recombines TRBV5-5 with TRBJ2-5; possible D gene TRBD2, 6 bases. V gave up 1 base and J gave up 5 bases, with 12 bases separating them. This CDR3 spans 14 amino acids. Germline CDR1 is SGHKS and CDR2 is YYEKEE (reference sequence). CDR3 region: CASSLNAGTETQYF. As DNA, the CDR3 is TGTGCCAGCAGCTTGAATGCGGGAACGGAGACCCAGTACTTC.

The genes are TRBV11-2 and TRBJ2-4, with a weak D call TRBD1 (5 bases). The V gene's germline CDR1 is SGHAT and CDR2 FQNNGV. Trimming removed 0 bases from V and 7 bases from J, with 10 bases in between. CDR3 length equals 14 residues. The CDR3 is CASSLDRVANIQYF. CDR3 coding DNA: TGTGCCAGCAGCTTAGACAGGGTTGCTAACATTCAGTACTTC.

The table lists this clonotype with many counts. The chain links TRBV6-1 to TRBJ2-7; TRBD2 aligns across 9 bases. The CDR3 extends over 16 amino acids. V shed 6 bases and J 3 bases; nucleotides not matched to a gene: 12. From germline, CDR1 is MNHNS and CDR2 SASEGT. CDR3 sequence: CASSREGGSGSYEQYF. The CDR3 coding sequence is TGTGCCAGCAGCCGCGAGGGGGGTAGCGGGAGCTACGAGCAGTACTTC.

This clonotype occurred a few times. This chain connects TRBV7-9 to TRBJ2-7, with 10 nucleotides matching TRBD1. J gave up 5 bases and V 0 bases, and 4 bases lay outside the gene matches. Per germline, CDR1 SEHNR and CDR2 FQNEAQ (reference sequence). The CDR3 consists of 15 residues. CDR3 in amino acids: CASSLASGTGDEQYF. Here the CDR3 DNA reads TGTGCCAGCAGCTTAGCGTCGGGGACAGGGGACGAGCAGTACTTC. Filled out from reference TRBV7-9 and TRBJ2-7, the complete variable domain reads DTGVSQNPRHKITKRGQNVTFRCDPISEHNRLYWYRQTLGQGPEFLTYFQNEAQLEKSRLLSDRFSAERPKGSFSTLEIQRTEQGDSAMYLCASSLASGTGDEQYFGPGTRLTVT.

This clonotype occurred many times. The V gene is TRBV28, the J gene TRBJ2-3; possibly TRBD1 or TRBD2 for D (6 bases each). The germline V gene has CDR1 MDHEN and CDR2 SYDVKM. CDR3 length: 15 amino acids. V lost 6 bases, J lost 0 bases, and 13 bases lay in between. This chain's CDR3 is CASSAGTPSTDTQYF. In DNA form, the CDR3 reads TGTGCCAGCAGCGCGGGGACACCTAGCACAGATACGCAGTATTTT. Filled out from reference TRBV28 and TRBJ2-3, the complete variable domain reads DVKVTQSSRYLVKRTGEKVFLECVQDMDHENMFWYRQDPGLGLRLIYFSYDVKMKEKGDIPEGYSVSREKKERFSLILESASTNQTSMYLCASSAGTPSTDTQYFGPGTRLTVL.

Ten or more counts support this clonotype. The chain carries TRBV25-1 and TRBJ2-7; 7 bases fit TRBD2. The CDR3 contains 16 residues. Germline-derived CDR1 and CDR2 are MGHDK and SYGVNS. With V trimmed by 6 bases and J by 0 bases, 11 bases remained unmatched. The CDR3 reads CASSALGGSSSYEQYF. CDR3 bases: TGTGCCAGCAGCGCCCTTGGCGGGAGTAGCTCCTACGAGCAGTACTTC.

This clonotype was seen ten or more times. CDR3 sequence (DNA): TGTGCTAGTGGATCTAGCGGGCCCTACAATGAGCAGTTCTTC. Amino acid sequence: CASGSSGPYNEQFF. This chain connects TRBV12-5 to TRBJ2-1, with TRBD2 identical over 8 bases. CDR3 length: 14 residues. The V and J ends lost 6 bases and 2 bases, in that order; junction bases with no gene match: 3. CDR1 and CDR2 from the germline V gene are LGHNT and FRNRAP.

This clonotype appeared a few times. The gene calls are TRBV30 and TRBJ2-2; D is uncertain. CDR3 length: 11 residues. CDR1 is GTSNPN, CDR2 SVGIG, per germline (reference sequence). Trimming removed 1 base from V and 10 bases from J, with 7 bases in between. The CDR3 DNA sequence: TGTGCCTGGAGTGCGGCTGAGGAGCTGTTTTTT. Protein sequence: CAWSAAEELFF.

Many counts were recorded for this clonotype. The J gene is TRBJ2-3, the V gene TRBV11-2; 8 bases map to TRBD2. Germline V gene lookup returns CDR1 SGHAT and CDR2 FQNNGV. The CDR3 length is 15 residues. Trimming cost V 3 bases and J 3 bases; bases outside gene matches: 5. The CDR3 sequence: CASSLGREGTDTQYF. DNA of the CDR3: TGTGCCAGCAGCTTGGGTCGGGAGGGAACAGATACGCAGTATTTT.

This clonotype was counted a few times. This sequence joins TRBV5-6 and TRBJ2-1; D may correspond to TRBD1 or TRBD2 (5 bases each). CDR1 and CDR2 (germline): SGHDT, YYEEEE. The CDR3 has 16 residues. The germline V and J ends were trimmed by 0 bases and 4 bases, with 14 bases remaining between them. The CDR3 reads CASSLEGELVYNEQFF. CDR3 nucleotides: TGTGCCAGCAGCTTGGAAGGGGAGTTGGTTTACAATGAGCAGTTCTTC.

The chain carries TRBV4-1 and TRBJ2-2, with TRBD1 matching over 7 bases. Unmatched junction bases numbered 7, after V lost 2 bases and J lost 4 bases. CDR3 length: 16 amino acids. Germline CDR1 reads MGHRA; CDR2 reads YSYEKL. The CDR3 nucleotides are TGCGCCAGCAGCCAATCCGACAGGGTGAGCACCGGGGAGCTGTTTTTT. Translated, it gives CASSQSDRVSTGELFF.